These 3 T cell receptor beta chains came from one sample sequenced in a study of blood T cell repertoires in COVID-19. Using immunoSEQ multiplex PCR, the repertoire was profiled, and TCRdb retains in-frame clones only, with some absent. The sample includes 250,000 or so clones, roughly nine tenths of them seen just once. Sequenced: PBMCs or T cells enriched from blood (not recorded which). The receptors here all came from a woman under 30 who had recovered from COVID-19.

The rearrangement joins TRBV7-9 to TRBJ2-7; 8 bases agree with TRBD1. Trimming took 4 bases from V and 0 from J; bases not matched to a gene: 5. This CDR3 is built from 15 residues. Germline V CDR1 and CDR2: SEHNR, FQNEAQ (reference sequence). CDR3 DNA sequence: TGTGCCAGCAGCTCCGGGACAGGAAGCTCCTACGAGCAGTACTTC. Translating gives CASSSGTGSSYEQYF. The full variable domain, its missing parts supplied by reference TRBV7-9 and TRBJ2-7, is DTGVSQNPRHKITKRGQNVTFRCDPISEHNRLYWYRQTLGQGPEFLTYFQNEAQLEKSRLLSDRFSAERPKGSFSTLEIQRTEQGDSAMYLCASSSGTGSSYEQYFGPGTRLTVT.

This chain joins TRBV7-3 and TRBJ2-2, with TRBD2 identical over 14 bases. CDR1 is SGHTA, CDR2 FQGTGA, per germline. V shed 3 bases, J shed 3 bases, and the junction held 3 bases outside the gene matches. The CDR3 is 17 amino acids. DNA for the CDR3: TGTGCCAGCAGCTTCCCGGGACTAGCGGGAGACACCGGGGAGCTGTTTTTT. Amino acids: CASSFPGLAGDTGELFF.

The chain combines TRBV3-1 (or the pseudogene TRBV3-2) with TRBJ2-6, with D maybe TRBD1 (5 bases). Germline values: CDR1 LGHDT, CDR2 YNNKEL (reference sequence). Between the trimmed V and J ends, which lost 3 bases and 1 base, there was a span of 10 bases. This CDR3 spans 16 amino acids. As DNA, the CDR3 is TGTGCCAGCAGCCAGATCCCAGGGTCTGGGGCCAACGTCCTGACTTTC. Encoded protein: CASSQIPGSGANVLTF.